This T cell receptor (beta chain) stems from a study of blood T cell repertoires in COVID-19. Study context: PBMCs, B-cell-depleted T cells, or T cells were the source of the cDNA or gDNA that made up the material.

This clone was seen a handful of times. Study processing details: The assay estimated nucleated cells by amplifying reference gene primers. Repertoires were generated with immunoSEQ multiplex PCR, while TCRdb's copy carries only in-frame clones and drops some. V and J calls and clone size follow that table, whereas D and trimming were derived from the DNA. The sample comprises 160,000 or so clones, about four fifths of which are singletons, and about 6.5% rests with the top ten. The sequenced sample was peripheral blood. This receptor was identified in a man aged 70-80 years with active or convalescent COVID-19.

The CDR3, as DNA: TGCAGCGCCAGAGACAGGGGAGGGGAAACCGGGGAGCTGTTTTTT. It specifies CSARDRGGETGELFF. The rearrangement uses TRBV29-1 and TRBJ2-2; possibly TRBD1 for D (8 bases). The CDR3 runs 15 residues. CDR1 and CDR2 (germline): SQVTM, ANQGSEA. The V end was cut by 7 bases, the J end by 5 bases, with 20 bases between.